This T cell receptor (beta chain) was profiled in a study of blood T cell repertoires in COVID-19. Trimming at V came to 10 bases and at J to 4 bases, leaving 7 bases not matched to a gene. The CDR3 contains 13 residues. The germline gives CDR1 SNHLY, CDR2 FYNNEI. Per the authors' pipeline: Researchers report that nucleated cell counts were estimated from reference gene primer amplification. Libraries were prepared by immunoSEQ multiplex PCR; TCRdb keeps only in-frame clonotypes and omits some of them. Clone size and V and J calls were adopted from that table, with D and trimming inferred from the DNA. The repertoire holds around 160,000 clones, with approximately 88% as singletons.

This receptor was taken from a woman in her sixties who had recovered from COVID-19. Sequencing was done on a sample of PBMCs or T cells enriched from blood (not recorded which). The J gene is TRBJ1-2, the V gene TRBV2; the match to TRBD1 covers 9 bases. The CDR3 protein is CATGTGMFYGYTF. CDR3 nucleotide sequence: TGTGCCACCGGGACAGGGATGTTCTATGGCTACACCTTC.